In its sample, the clone carrying this T cell receptor (beta chain) was seen many times. The sample comes from a study of read filtering for tumor transcriptome and immune sequencing. Whole-study context: Mean patient age was roughly 72 years, range about 40 to 85; approximately 18 male, 14 female.

This CDR3 has 13 residues. V was pared by 7 bases and J by 4 bases, with 7 bases of the junction left unmatched. Germline values: CDR1 SQVTM, CDR2 ANQGSEA. The library was built from roughly 400 ng RNA with molecular barcoded adaptors for alpha/delta and beta/gamma chains. TCRdb re-derived calls from the reads in MiXCR, one entry per CDR3 protein. The data hold about 40,000 distinct CDR3 sequences, with approximately 12% observed a single time. Sequenced: a population of CD138-negative cells sorted from bone marrow. The sequence was obtained from a donor aged 40 or over with multiple myeloma. The chain links TRBV29-1 to TRBJ2-5; the match to TRBD2 covers 9 bases. The CDR3 here is CSGYTREGETQYF. The CDR3, as DNA: TGCAGCGGTTACACGCGGGAGGGAGAGACCCAGTACTTC.